Reported below is one TCR beta chain. Its matching antigen is unknown. The sample belongs to a study of T cell responses to AZD1222 COVID-19 vaccine. Notes on the study in general: Spike-specific TCR breadth and depth both grew after two AZD1222 doses. CD4 TCRs associated with vaccination spanned spike, dominating at 160-218 and 743-854.

Clones were read by immunoSEQ multiplex PCR, and TCRdb kept only the in-frame ones, dropping some. This table has approximately 77,000 clones, more than 85% appearing once. The V gene's germline CDR1 is LNHDA and CDR2 SQIVND (reference sequence). This CDR3 spans 17 amino acids. J gave up 1 base and V 6 bases, and 14 bases lay outside the gene matches. V is TRBV19 and J is TRBJ1-1, with 7 bases fitting TRBD1. This receptor was taken from an adult who received the AZD1222 COVID-19 vaccine. This material consisted of peripheral blood, taken 28 days after the second AZD1222 dose. DNA of the CDR3: TGTGCCAGTAGAAGTAGAGACAGGGTGGGGGCGAACACTGAAGCTTTCTTT. Translation: CASRSRDRVGANTEAFF.